The 8 T cell receptor beta chains below come from one sample, sequenced in a study of T-cell memory formation after mild COVID-19 (dated by TCRdb to the early 2020s). Libraries were built with 5' RACE. Sequencing took place on an Illumina NovaSeq 6000. The public reads were quality trimmed at Q25 with fastp and then assembled into clones with MiXCR by TCRdb, keeping productive beta chains. Records with the same CDR3 protein are collapsed into one entry carrying the most frequent genes and DNA. This sample has hundreds of thousands of distinct CDR3 sequences in its table, and approximately 18% of those were observed once. Approximately 12% of the sample is in the top ten clones. Sequences were obtained from PBMCs or a T cell subset sorted from them (not recorded which). The source of these receptors is an adult woman who had mild COVID-19 (a few samples of this study predate the infection). The sample titles of this study are shuffled in the database, so cell type and time point are left out; the donor was told from shared clones.

This clonotype was seen a few times. This sequence joins TRBV6-2 or TRBV6-3 and TRBJ2-5; D gene unclear. The CDR3 loop spans 17 amino acids. Trimming cost V 6 bases and J 1 base, with 21 bases left between them. Germline loops: CDR1 MNHEY, CDR2 SVGEGT. CDR3 amino acids: CASSRSSSEPFQETQYF. The CDR3 coding sequence is TGTGCCAGCAGCCGATCGTCTAGTGAACCGTTCCAAGAGACCCAGTACTTC.

This clonotype has just a few counts. The chain joins TRBV5-6 to TRBJ2-5; D unresolved. This CDR3 has 14 residues. The germline V gene encodes CDR1 SGHDT and CDR2 YYEEEE. V lost 4 bases and J lost 5, with 15 bases in between. This CDR3 is CASSRAHSRETQYF. Here the CDR3 DNA reads TGTGCCAGCAGCCGAGCGCATAGTAGGGAGACCCAGTACTTC.

This clonotype was observed a few times. The chain has TRBV12-3 or TRBV12-4 and TRBJ1-1; D call uncertain. Trimming cost V 4 bases and J 2 bases, with 11 bases left between them. This CDR3 region has 14 residues. The chain's CDR3 is CASSSRVFNTEAFF. CDR3 DNA: TGTGCCAGCAGTTCCCGGGTCTTCAACACTGAAGCTTTCTTT.

The chain carries TRBV30 and TRBJ2-7; TRBD1 or TRBD2 may be the D gene (5 bases each). Looked up from germline, CDR1 is GTSNPN and CDR2 is SVGIG (reference sequence). V was shortened by 1 base and J by 3 bases, with 10 bases between the two germline ends. CDR3 length: 13 amino acids. CDR3 protein: CAWSGDGGYEQYF. CDR3 bases: TGTGCCTGGAGTGGGGACGGAGGCTACGAGCAGTACTTC.

The chain recombines TRBV3-1 with TRBJ2-4, with 7 bases identical to TRBD2. Losses at the gene ends were 1 base for V and 5 bases for J; bases not matched to a gene: 8. The CDR3 consists of 16 residues. From germline, CDR1 is LGHDT and CDR2 YNNKEL (reference sequence). CDR3 coding DNA: TGTGCCAGCAGCCAAGCGGCGGGAGCTTTGGAAAACATTCAGTACTTC. Translated: CASSQAAGALENIQYF.

Only a few counts were recorded for this clonotype. The chain links TRBV5-1 to TRBJ2-1; TRBD2 matches at 9 bases. The CDR3 spans 16 residues. Losses at the gene ends were 2 bases for V and 1 base for J; bases not matched to a gene: 4. Germline V CDR1 and CDR2: SGHRS, YFSETQ. The CDR3 protein is CASSLERGASYNEQFF. CDR3 sequence (DNA): TGCGCCAGCAGCTTAGAGCGGGGGGCGTCCTACAATGAGCAGTTCTTC.

This clonotype was counted between two and nine times. The chain has TRBV24-1 and TRBJ2-5, with D perhaps TRBD1 or TRBD2 (5 bases each). Germline V gives CDR1 KGHDR, CDR2 SFDVKD. Trimming stripped 7 bases from V and 7 bases from J, with 18 bases between. This CDR3 region has 14 residues. CDR3 coding DNA: TGTGCCACCAGCCAGGGAACCCCTGAGGGGACCCAGTACTTC. Its translation: CATSQGTPEGTQYF.

The table lists this clonotype with many counts. The V and J genes are TRBV12-3 or TRBV12-4 and TRBJ2-1; D unresolved. The CDR3 has 10 residues. The germline V and J ends were trimmed by 2 bases and 8 bases, with 1 base remaining between them. The CDR3 region is CASSLYEQFF. DNA of the CDR3: TGTGCCAGCAGTTTATATGAGCAGTTCTTC.